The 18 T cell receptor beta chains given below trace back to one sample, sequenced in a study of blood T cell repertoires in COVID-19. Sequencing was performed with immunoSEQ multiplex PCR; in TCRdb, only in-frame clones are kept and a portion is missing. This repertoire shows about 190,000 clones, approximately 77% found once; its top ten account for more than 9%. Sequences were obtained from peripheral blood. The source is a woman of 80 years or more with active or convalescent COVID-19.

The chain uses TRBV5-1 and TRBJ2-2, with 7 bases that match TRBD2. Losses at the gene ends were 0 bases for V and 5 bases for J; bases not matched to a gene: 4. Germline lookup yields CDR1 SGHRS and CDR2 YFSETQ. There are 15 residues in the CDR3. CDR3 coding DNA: TGCGCCAGCAGCTTGGAGGCCGGGAGGACCGGGGAGCTGTTTTTT. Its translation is CASSLEAGRTGELFF.

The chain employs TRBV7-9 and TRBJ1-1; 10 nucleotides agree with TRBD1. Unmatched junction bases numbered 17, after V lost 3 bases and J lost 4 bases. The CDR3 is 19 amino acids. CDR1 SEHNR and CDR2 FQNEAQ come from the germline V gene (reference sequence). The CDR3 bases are TGTGCCAGCAGCTTGGAGGGCCCGACAGGGGGCGGTTGGGTCACTGAAGCTTTCTTT. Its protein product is CASSLEGPTGGGWVTEAFF.

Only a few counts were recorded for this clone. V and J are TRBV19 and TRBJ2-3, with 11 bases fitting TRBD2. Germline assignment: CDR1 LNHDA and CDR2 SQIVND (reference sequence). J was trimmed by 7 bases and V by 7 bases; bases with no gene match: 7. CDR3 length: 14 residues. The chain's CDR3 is CASNPGLAANTQYF. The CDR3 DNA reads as TGTGCCAGTAACCCGGGACTAGCGGCAAATACGCAGTATTTT.

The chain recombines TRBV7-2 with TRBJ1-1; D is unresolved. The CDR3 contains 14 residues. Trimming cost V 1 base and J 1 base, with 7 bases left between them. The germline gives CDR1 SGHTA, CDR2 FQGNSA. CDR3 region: CASSLDHGNTEAFF. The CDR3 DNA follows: TGTGCCAGCAGCTTAGACCACGGGAACACTGAAGCTTTCTTT. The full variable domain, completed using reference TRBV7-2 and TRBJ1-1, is GAGVSQSPSNKVTEKGKDVELRCDPISGHTALYWYRQSLGQGLEFLIYFQGNSAPDKSGLPSDRFSAERTGGSVSTLTIQRTQQEDSAVYLCASSLDHGNTEAFFGQGTRLTVV.

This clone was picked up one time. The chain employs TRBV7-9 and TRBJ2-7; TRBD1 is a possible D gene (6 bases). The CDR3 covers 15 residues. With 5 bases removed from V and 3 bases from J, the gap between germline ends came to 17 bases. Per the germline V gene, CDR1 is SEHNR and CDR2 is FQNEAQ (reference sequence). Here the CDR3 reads CASSPPWGPSYEQYF. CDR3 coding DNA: TGTGCCAGCAGCCCTCCTTGGGGGCCTAGCTACGAGCAGTACTTC.

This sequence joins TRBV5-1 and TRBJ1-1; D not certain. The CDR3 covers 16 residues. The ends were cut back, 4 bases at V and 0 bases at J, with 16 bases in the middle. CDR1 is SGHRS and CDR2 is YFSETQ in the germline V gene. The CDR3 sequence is CASSPSRVNMNTEAFF. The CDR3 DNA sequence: TGCGCCAGCAGCCCGAGTCGGGTCAACATGAACACTGAAGCTTTCTTT.

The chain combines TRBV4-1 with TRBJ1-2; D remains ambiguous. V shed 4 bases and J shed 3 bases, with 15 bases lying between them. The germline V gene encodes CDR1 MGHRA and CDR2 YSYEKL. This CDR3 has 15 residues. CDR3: CASSLSSAGDYGYTF. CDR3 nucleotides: TGCGCCAGCAGCCTCTCATCCGCCGGTGACTATGGCTACACCTTC.

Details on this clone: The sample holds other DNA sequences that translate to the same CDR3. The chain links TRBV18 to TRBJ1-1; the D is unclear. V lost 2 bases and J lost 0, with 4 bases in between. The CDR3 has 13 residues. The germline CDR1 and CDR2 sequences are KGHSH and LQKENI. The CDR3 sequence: CASSPTVNTEAFF. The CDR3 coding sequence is TGTGCCAGCTCACCAACAGTGAACACTGAAGCTTTCTTT.

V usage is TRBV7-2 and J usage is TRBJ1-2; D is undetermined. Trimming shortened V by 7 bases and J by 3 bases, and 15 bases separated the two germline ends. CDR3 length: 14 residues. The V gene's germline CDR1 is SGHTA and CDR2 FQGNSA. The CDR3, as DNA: TGTGCCAGCACCTGGGGAGTCGGGGACTATGGCTACACCTTC. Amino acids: CASTWGVGDYGYTF.

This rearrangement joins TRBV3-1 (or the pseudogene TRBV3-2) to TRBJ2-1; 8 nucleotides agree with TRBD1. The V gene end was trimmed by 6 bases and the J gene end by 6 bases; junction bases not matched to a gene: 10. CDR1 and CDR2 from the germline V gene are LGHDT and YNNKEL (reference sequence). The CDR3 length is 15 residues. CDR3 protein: CASRPDRVGGNEQFF. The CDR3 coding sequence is TGTGCCAGCAGGCCGGACAGGGTCGGCGGCAATGAGCAGTTCTTC.

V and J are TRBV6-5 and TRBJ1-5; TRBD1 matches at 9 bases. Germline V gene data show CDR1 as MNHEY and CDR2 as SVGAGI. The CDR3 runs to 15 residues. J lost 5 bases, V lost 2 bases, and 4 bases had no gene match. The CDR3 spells CASSYDRGTHQPQHF. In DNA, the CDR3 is TGTGCCAGCAGTTACGACAGGGGGACTCATCAGCCCCAGCATTTT.

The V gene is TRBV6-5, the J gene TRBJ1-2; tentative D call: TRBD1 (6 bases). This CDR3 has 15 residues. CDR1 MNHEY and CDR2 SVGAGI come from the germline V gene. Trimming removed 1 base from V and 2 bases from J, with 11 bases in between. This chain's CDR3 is CASSYLQGQNYGYTF. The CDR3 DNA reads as TGTGCCAGCAGTTACTTACAGGGCCAGAACTATGGCTACACCTTC.

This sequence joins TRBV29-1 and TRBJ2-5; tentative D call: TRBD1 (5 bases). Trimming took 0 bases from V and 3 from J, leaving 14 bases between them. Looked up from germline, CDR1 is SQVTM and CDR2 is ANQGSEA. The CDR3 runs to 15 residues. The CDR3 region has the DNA TGCAGCGTTGAAGATGGAAGGGGCGTGGAAGAGACCCAGTACTTC. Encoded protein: CSVEDGRGVEETQYF.

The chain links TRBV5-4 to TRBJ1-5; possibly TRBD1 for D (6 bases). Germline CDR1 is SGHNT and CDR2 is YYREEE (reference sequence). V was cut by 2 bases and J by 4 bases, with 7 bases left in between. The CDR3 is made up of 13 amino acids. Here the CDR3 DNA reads TGTGCCAGCAGCTTTCAGGGGAATCAGCCCCAGCATTTT. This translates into CASSFQGNQPQHF.

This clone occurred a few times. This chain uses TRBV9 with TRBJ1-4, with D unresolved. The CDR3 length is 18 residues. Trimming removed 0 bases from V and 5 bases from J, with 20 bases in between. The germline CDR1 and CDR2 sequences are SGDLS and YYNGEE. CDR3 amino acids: CASSVVKGRHSPNEKLFF. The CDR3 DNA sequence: TGTGCCAGCAGCGTAGTTAAAGGGAGGCACAGCCCGAATGAAAAACTGTTTTTT.

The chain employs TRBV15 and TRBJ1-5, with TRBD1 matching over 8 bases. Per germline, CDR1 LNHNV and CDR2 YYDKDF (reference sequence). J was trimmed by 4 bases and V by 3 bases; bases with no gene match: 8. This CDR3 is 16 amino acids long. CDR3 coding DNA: TGTGCCACCAGCAGGGAGAGGACAGGGACTAATCAGCCCCAGCATTTT. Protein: CATSRERTGTNQPQHF.

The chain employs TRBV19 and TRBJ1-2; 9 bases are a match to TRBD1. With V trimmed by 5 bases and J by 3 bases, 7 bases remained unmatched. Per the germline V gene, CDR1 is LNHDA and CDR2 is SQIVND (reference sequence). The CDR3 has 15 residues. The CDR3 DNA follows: TGTGCCAGTAGTGATACCGGGACAGGGCACTATGGCTACACCTTC. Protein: CASSDTGTGHYGYTF.

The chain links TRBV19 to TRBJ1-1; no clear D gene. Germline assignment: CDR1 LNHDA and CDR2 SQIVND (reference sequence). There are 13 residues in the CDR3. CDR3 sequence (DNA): TGTCACACCTACGGAGGGTCGATTATAAGGGCTTTCTTT. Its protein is CHTYGGSIIRAFF.